These T cell receptor beta chains were read from a single sample in a study of a mutant IDH1 vaccine in newly diagnosed glioma. These TCRs' antigens remain unknown. TCRdb keeps only in-frame clones here, not all; method: immunoSEQ multiplex PCR. Altogether roughly 50,000 clones are present, 65% to 90% being singletons, with the ten largest covering roughly 3.2%. Sequencing used PBMCs, obtained from a glioma patient whose treatment included an IDH1 peptide vaccine. All receptors come from a woman between 18 and 30 years old with glioma. Some clones in this sample may be carry-over from other donors' samples. Each CDR3 is given with its conserved first and last residue. A D gene is named only where the DNA matches it firmly.

>NA|TRBV5-1
CASSLLGTGELFF
>TRBD1|TRBV7-2
CASSQLGAGTATEAFF
>NA|TRBV5-4
CASSLAASSSYEQYF
>TRBD1|TRBV30
CAWSWRGLTEAFF
>NA|TRBV7-7
CASSLDLSVPQFF
>NA|TRBV7-2
CASSQHPARANNYGYTF
>NA|TRBV19
CASTRSGDSGNTIYF
>NA|TRBV7-8
CASSLDRGRLYEQYF
>NA|TRBV29-1
CSLSSGNEQFF
>TRBD2|TRBV10-1
CASSGGLAGGPWQFF
>TRBD2|TRBV7-9
CASSGGLAGEQYF
>NA|TRBV9
CASSVVGRVNTEAFF
>TRBD1|TRBV4-3
CASSLTADRVNEQFF
>NA|TRBV27
CASSFSTGSSYEQYF
>TRBD1|TRBV19
CASSGTGITGELFF
>TRBD2|TRBV7-9
CASSLRGGPVNEQFF
>NA|TRBV14
CASSQKGTGELFF
>NA|TRBV25-1
CASSPGWGYGYTF
>NA|TRBV6-4
CASQLGTGELFF
>NA|TRBV29-1
CSVEDGWRNTEAFF
>NA|TRBV11-3
CASSLGLRTGELFF
>NA|TRBV4-1
CASSQYNGGISTQYF
>TRBD2|TRBV5-1
CASSLGFGLAGHYNEQFF
>NA|TRBV10-2
CASSGQLTPAGHFF
>NA|TRBV4-1
CAILDSNYGYTF
>NA|TRBV5-4
CASSFTSNTEAFF
>TRBD1|TRBV6-6
CASTPLDRAGEQYF
>NA|TRBV7-2
CASSLEDPYSSYNSPLHF
>NA|TRBV7-2
CASSFPDHQPQHF
>NA|TRBV7-2
CASSPTGVRGEKLFF
>TRBD2|TRBV27
CASSFGTTSGPSYEQYF
>NA|TRBV19
CASSTPGQANTGELFF
>NA|TRBV7-6
CASSLLEGLIETQYF